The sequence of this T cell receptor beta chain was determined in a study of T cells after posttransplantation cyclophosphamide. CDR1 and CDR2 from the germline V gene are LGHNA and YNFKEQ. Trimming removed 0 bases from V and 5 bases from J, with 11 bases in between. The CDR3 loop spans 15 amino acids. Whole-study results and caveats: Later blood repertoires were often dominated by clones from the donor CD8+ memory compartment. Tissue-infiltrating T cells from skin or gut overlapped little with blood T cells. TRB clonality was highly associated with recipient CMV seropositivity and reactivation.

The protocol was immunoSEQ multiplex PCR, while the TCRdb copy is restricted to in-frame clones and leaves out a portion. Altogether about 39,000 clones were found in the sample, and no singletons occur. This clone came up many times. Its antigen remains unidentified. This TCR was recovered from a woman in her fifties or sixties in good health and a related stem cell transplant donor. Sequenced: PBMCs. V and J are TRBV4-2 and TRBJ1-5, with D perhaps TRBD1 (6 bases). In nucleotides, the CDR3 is TGTGCCAGCAGCCAAGAATGGCAGGGGCATCAGCCCCAGCATTTT. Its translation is CASSQEWQGHQPQHF.